The 27 T cell receptor beta chains below all came from one sample that was sequenced in a study of T cell responses to AZD1222 COVID-19 vaccine. Clones were sequenced by immunoSEQ multiplex PCR, and TCRdb holds only the in-frame ones, with some missing. The repertoire holds about 120,000 clones, with 85% to 90% as singletons. Sequences were derived from peripheral blood, sampled 28 days after the second AZD1222 dose. The receptor set was obtained from an adult who received the AZD1222 COVID-19 vaccine.

The CDR3 nucleotides read TGTGCCAGCAGGCTAGCAGGGAACACTGAAGCTTTCTTT. This encodes CASRLAGNTEAFF. The rearrangement joins TRBV7-9 to TRBJ1-1, with D unclear. V lost 6 bases, J lost 1 base, and 9 bases lay in between. The germline CDR1 and CDR2 sequences are SEHNR and FQNEAQ (reference sequence). This CDR3 has 13 residues.

The chain links TRBV28 to TRBJ1-6; D ambiguous. Germline V gives CDR1 MDHEN, CDR2 SYDVKM. The CDR3 has 15 amino acids. Trimming took off 3 bases at V and 0 bases at J, with 6 bases between the two ends. CDR3 sequence reads: CASSFRSSYNSPLHF. In DNA form, the CDR3 reads TGTGCCAGCAGTTTCCGTAGCTCCTATAATTCACCCCTCCACTTT.

The rearrangement links TRBV5-1 to TRBJ2-3; unclear D gene. Per the germline V gene, CDR1 is SGHRS and CDR2 is YFSETQ. CDR3 length equals 13 residues. Trimming took off 1 base at V and 8 bases at J, with 11 bases between the two ends. Here the CDR3 reads CASSLTVDLTQYF. The CDR3 region has the DNA TGCGCCAGCAGCTTGACGGTGGATCTTACGCAGTATTTT.

The chain employs TRBV7-9 and TRBJ2-3, with TRBD2 matching 12 bases. CDR3 length equals 16 residues. The germline V gene has CDR1 SEHNR and CDR2 FQNEAQ (reference sequence). V gave up 5 bases and J gave up 6 bases; unmatched junction bases: 9. CDR3 nucleotide sequence: TGTGCCAGCAGCCGAGGACTAGCGGGATATCGGGATACGCAGTATTTT. Translation gives CASSRGLAGYRDTQYF.

V gene TRBV7-9 combines with J gene TRBJ1-2, with D perhaps TRBD1 (5 bases). Trimming took off 3 bases at V and 8 bases at J, with 25 bases between the two ends. This CDR3 comprises 17 residues. CDR1 SEHNR and CDR2 FQNEAQ come from the germline V gene (reference sequence). The CDR3, as DNA: TGTGCCAGCAGCTTTTCCGGGACGGAGGTCATGATCTACGGCTACACCTTC. It translates to CASSFSGTEVMIYGYTF.

V is TRBV12-5 and J is TRBJ1-2, with 8 bases aligning to TRBD1. The germline CDR1 and CDR2 sequences are LGHNT and FRNRAP. This CDR3 spans 15 amino acids. V shed 7 bases, J shed 6 bases, and the junction held 13 bases outside the gene matches. The CDR3 bases are TGTGCTAGTGCTTCAGGGGGCTGGAGTTTTGATGGCTACACCTTC. It is translated as CASASGGWSFDGYTF.

V usage is TRBV7-2 and J usage is TRBJ2-2; D ambiguous. CDR3 size: 13 residues. Trimming stripped 3 bases from V and 5 bases from J, with 7 bases between. Germline CDR1 SGHTA, CDR2 FQGNSA. CDR3 coding DNA: TGTGCCAGCAGCTTCTGGAGTACCGGGGAGCTGTTTTTT. Translation gives CASSFWSTGELFF.

The V and J genes are TRBV2 and TRBJ2-3; 13 bases align to TRBD2. V lost 6 bases, J lost 5 bases, and 8 bases stayed unmatched. This CDR3 region has 16 residues. Per the germline V gene, CDR1 is SNHLY and CDR2 is FYNNEI. The CDR3 here is CASRPPRTSGGDTQYF. In DNA form, the CDR3 reads TGTGCCAGCAGGCCACCCCGGACTAGCGGGGGAGATACGCAGTATTTT.

The V gene is TRBV4-1, the J gene TRBJ1-2; a weak D match, TRBD1 (6 bases). V was shortened by 1 base and J by 4 bases, with 13 bases between the two germline ends. There are 15 residues in the CDR3. Germline loops: CDR1 MGHRA, CDR2 YSYEKL. The CDR3 reads CASSQVAGAGYGYTF. In nucleotides, the CDR3 is TGCGCCAGCAGCCAAGTTGCAGGGGCGGGCTATGGCTACACCTTC.

As to this clone: With a much larger clone just one base away, this may be a read error. J is TRBJ1-1 and V is TRBV18; D call uncertain. Germline assignment: CDR1 KGHSH and CDR2 LQKENI. There are 15 residues in the CDR3. The CDR3 is CASSPVTNSNTKAFF. As DNA, the CDR3 is TGTGCCAGCTCTCCGGTCACGAATTCGAACACTAAAGCTTTCTTT. The full variable domain, in which reference TRBV18 and TRBJ1-1 provide the parts outside the CDR3, is NAGVMQNPRHLVRRRGQEARLRCSPMKGHSHVYWYRQLPEEGLKFMVYLQKENIIDESGMPKERFSAEFPKEGPSILRIQQVVRGDSAAYFCASSPVTNSNTKAFFGQGTRLTVV.

This clone was picked up one time. The chain carries TRBV7-6 and TRBJ1-1; D call uncertain. The CDR3 length is 15 residues. V lost 5 bases to trimming and J lost 0 bases, with 13 bases between them. Germline values: CDR1 SGHVS, CDR2 FNYEAQ. Here the CDR3 reads CASSMTESMNTEAFF. The CDR3 DNA reads TGTGCCAGCAGCATGACGGAGAGCATGAACACTGAAGCTTTCTTT.

A remark on this clone: Other DNA variants within this sample encode the same CDR3. The rearrangement uses TRBV12-3 or TRBV12-4 and TRBJ2-2; D gene uncertain. Deletions cut 3 bases from V and 0 bases from J, with 2 bases between. The CDR3 runs to 13 residues. The CDR3 region has the DNA TGTGCCAGCAGTTTTCCGAACACCGGGGAGCTGTTTTTT. Translated: CASSFPNTGELFF.

V and J are TRBV3-1 (or the pseudogene TRBV3-2) and TRBJ2-1, with 8 bases that match TRBD2. The germline CDR1 and CDR2 sequences are LGHDT and YNNKEL (reference sequence). With 1 base clipped from V and 4 bases from J, the junction kept 3 bases outside the gene matches. This CDR3 spans 15 amino acids. The CDR3 DNA reads TGTGCCAGCAGCCAAGGGGGACTAGATTACAATGAGCAGTTCTTC. Its translation is CASSQGGLDYNEQFF.

This clone was detected once. This rearrangement joins TRBV11-3 to TRBJ2-7; a possible D gene is TRBD1 (6 bases). V lost 2 bases, J lost 2 bases, and 13 bases lay in between. The germline V gene encodes CDR1 SGHNT and CDR2 YENEEA. The CDR3 loop spans 15 amino acids. CDR3 DNA sequence: TGTGCCAGCAGCTTATTCGGGACATTCCCCTACGAGCAGTACTTC. Its translation is CASSLFGTFPYEQYF.

V and J are TRBV7-9 and TRBJ1-5; D call uncertain. CDR1 SEHNR and CDR2 FQNEAQ come from the germline V gene (reference sequence). V lost 5 bases and J 1 base, leaving 12 bases between the germline ends. The CDR3 has 15 residues. Here the CDR3 DNA reads TGTGCCAGCAGCCCAGACGGTAGCAGCAATCAGCCCCAGCATTTT. Protein: CASSPDGSSNQPQHF.

The genes are TRBV2 and TRBJ2-2, with D possibly matching TRBD1 (5 bases). The CDR3 runs to 16 residues. The V gene lost 6 bases and the J gene lost 6 bases, with 20 bases spanning the gap. Germline values: CDR1 SNHLY, CDR2 FYNNEI. CDR3 amino acids: CASRLYIGHNPGELFF. The CDR3 DNA is TGTGCCAGCAGGCTCTATATCGGACATAATCCCGGGGAGCTGTTTTTT.

The chain couples TRBV11-1 to TRBJ2-7; 8 nucleotides agree with TRBD1. The ends lost 5 bases at V and 3 bases at J; junction bases unmatched: 6. Germline lookup yields CDR1 SGHAT and CDR2 FQDESV (reference sequence). The CDR3 length is 14 residues. In nucleotides, the CDR3 is TGTGCCAGCAGCCCTCGGACAGGGTTCTACGAGCAGTACTTC. Its translation: CASSPRTGFYEQYF.

This rearrangement joins TRBV2 to TRBJ2-7; maybe TRBD2 (5 bases). V was trimmed by 7 bases and J by 2 bases, leaving 12 bases between them. Germline assignment: CDR1 SNHLY and CDR2 FYNNEI. This CDR3 is 13 amino acids long. The CDR3 loop reads CASNKDGTYEQYF. The CDR3 coding sequence is TGTGCCAGCAATAAGGACGGGACCTACGAGCAGTACTTC.

The chain employs TRBV7-9 and TRBJ2-1; 15 bases are a match to TRBD2. The CDR3 loop spans 19 amino acids. V shed 5 bases and J 8 bases; nucleotides not matched to a gene: 16. Germline V CDR1 and CDR2: SEHNR, FQNEAQ (reference sequence). The CDR3: CASSDRTSGGAQYFHEQFF. Written as DNA, the CDR3 is TGTGCCAGCAGCGACCGGACTAGCGGGGGGGCCCAATACTTTCATGAGCAGTTCTTC. The full variable domain, its missing parts supplied by reference TRBV7-9 and TRBJ2-1, is DTGVSQNPRHKITKRGQNVTFRCDPISEHNRLYWYRQTLGQGPEFLTYFQNEAQLEKSRLLSDRFSAERPKGSFSTLEIQRTEQGDSAMYLCASSDRTSGGAQYFHEQFFGPGTRLTVL.

The CDR3 nucleotides are TGTGCCAGCAGTGAAGGAGCGTCCCCACACTATGGCTACACCTTC. Residues: CASSEGASPHYGYTF. V is TRBV2 and J is TRBJ1-2; D gene uncertain. Trimming shortened V by 1 base and J by 3 bases, and 12 bases separated the two germline ends. CDR1 is SNHLY, CDR2 FYNNEI, per germline. CDR3 length: 15 amino acids.

The chain is built from TRBV7-9 and TRBJ2-1; D is perhaps TRBD1 (6 bases). CDR3 length: 14 amino acids. V dropped 2 bases and J dropped 6 bases, with 11 bases sitting between them. The V gene's germline CDR1 is SEHNR and CDR2 FQNEAQ (reference sequence). This chain's CDR3 is CASSLWTASNEQFF. CDR3 in DNA: TGTGCCAGCAGCTTATGGACAGCCTCCAATGAGCAGTTCTTC.

This chain connects TRBV6-6 to TRBJ1-4, with TRBD1 matching 8 bases. Losses at the gene ends were 5 bases for V and 8 bases for J; bases not matched to a gene: 13. CDR1 MNHNY and CDR2 SVGAGI come from the germline V gene (reference sequence). The CDR3 has 16 amino acids. The CDR3 here is CASSQNGQGSREKLFF. The CDR3, as DNA: TGTGCCAGCAGTCAAAACGGACAGGGCAGTAGGGAAAAACTGTTTTTT.

The V gene is TRBV29-1, the J gene TRBJ1-1; tentative D call: TRBD1 (5 bases). Germline V CDR1 and CDR2: SQVTM, ANQGSEA. V shed 2 bases and J shed 1 base, with 11 bases lying between them. The CDR3 spans 14 residues. For the CDR3, the DNA is TGCAGCGTTGAATATCAGGGAACGAACACTGAAGCTTTCTTT. Protein sequence: CSVEYQGTNTEAFF.

This rearrangement joins TRBV6-5 to TRBJ1-6; 8 nucleotides match TRBD1. V shed 10 bases, J shed 8 bases, and the junction held 4 bases outside the gene matches. Germline V gene sequence: CDR1 MNHEY, CDR2 SVGAGI. CDR3 size: 12 residues. CDR3 DNA: TGTGCCACATCGACAGGGGATTCACCCCTCCACTTT. It specifies CATSTGDSPLHF.

There are a few counts of this clone. The rearrangement joins TRBV27 to TRBJ1-6, with D possibly matching TRBD1 (5 bases). Trimming took 3 bases from V and 9 from J, leaving 9 bases between them. CDR1 is MNHEY, CDR2 SMNVEV, per germline (reference sequence). This CDR3 region has 13 residues. In nucleotides, the CDR3 is TGTGCCAGCAGTTTCAGGGTGGGTTCACCCCTCCACTTT. Its protein product is CASSFRVGSPLHF.

V gene TRBV9 combines with J gene TRBJ1-3; 7 bases map to TRBD1. This CDR3 has 16 amino acids. V dropped 4 bases and J dropped 0; count of bases not matched to a gene: 7. Germline CDR1 is SGDLS and CDR2 is YYNGEE. In DNA, the CDR3 is TGTGCCAGCAGCCCACAGGACAGGACCTCTGGAAACACCATATATTTT. Protein: CASSPQDRTSGNTIYF.

V gene TRBV27 combines with J gene TRBJ2-5; 9 nucleotides agree with TRBD1. Germline V lookup: CDR1 MNHEY, CDR2 SMNVEV (reference sequence). CDR3 size: 15 residues. Trimming removed 3 bases from V and 4 bases from J; junction bases left unmatched: 6. The CDR3 coding sequence is TGTGCCAGCAGTTTGGGGACAGGGATAGGAGAGACCCAGTACTTC. Its translation is CASSLGTGIGETQYF.